Presented here are 14 T cell receptor beta chains from one specimen sequenced in a study of T-cell memory formation after mild COVID-19. Using its own MiXCR run on the 5' RACE reads, TCRdb lists one record per CDR3 protein. Among fewer than 350,000 distinct CDR3 sequences listed, more than 15% were seen once. The sequenced sample consisted of PBMCs or a T cell subset sorted from them (not recorded which). The receptors derive from a man aged 18 to 30 who had mild COVID-19 (a few samples of this study predate the infection). Cell type and time point are not known.

There are many counts of this clonotype. V is TRBV5-8 and J is TRBJ1-5, with D uncertain. This CDR3 spans 15 amino acids. In germline, CDR1 is SGHTS, CDR2 YDEGEE. V lost 1 base and J 0 bases, leaving 8 bases between the germline ends. CDR3 nucleotides: TGTGCCAGCAGCTTGTACAGATATAGCAATCAGCCCCAGCATTTT. Protein: CASSLYRYSNQPQHF.

A few counts support this clonotype. The chain recombines TRBV24-1 with TRBJ2-1; D possibly corresponds to TRBD1 (5 bases). The V end was cut by 2 bases, the J end by 7 bases, with 11 bases between. The germline gives CDR1 KGHDR, CDR2 SFDVKD. The CDR3 totals 14 residues. The CDR3 protein is CATSDSKGWNEQFF. CDR3 sequence (DNA): TGTGCCACCAGTGATTCAAAGGGGTGGAATGAGCAGTTCTTC.

The J gene is TRBJ2-7, the V gene TRBV6-5; D is undetermined. V lost 6 bases and J 3 bases, leaving 12 bases between the germline ends. The CDR3 has 13 residues. Germline assignment: CDR1 MNHEY and CDR2 SVGAGI. DNA for the CDR3: TGTGCCAGCAGCCTCGCAGATGGCTACGAGCAGTACGTC. Its translation is CASSLADGYEQYV.

This clonotype was seen more than once but under ten times. The V and J genes are TRBV3-1 and TRBJ2-3; D is uncertain. The CDR3 extends over 15 amino acids. With 5 bases removed from V and 4 bases from J, the gap between germline ends came to 16 bases. Germline assignment: CDR1 LGHDT and CDR2 YNNKEL (reference sequence). CDR3 nucleotide sequence: TGTGCCAGCAGCAAAAGGGCCATCTCGGCAGATACGCAGTATTTT. Its protein product is CASSKRAISADTQYF.

This clonotype is a singleton in its sample. The V call is TRBV19, the J call TRBJ2-7; D might be TRBD1 (5 bases). Germline V lookup: CDR1 LNHDA, CDR2 SQIVND (reference sequence). The CDR3 has 13 amino acids. Deletions cut 8 bases from V and 2 bases from J, with 13 bases between. In DNA, the CDR3 is TGTGCCAGTTCCACAGGTTCCGCCTACGAGCAGTACTTC. Its protein is CASSTGSAYEQYF.

This clonotype was seen a few times. This chain uses TRBV18 with TRBJ2-5; TRBD2 aligns across 8 bases. Germline lookup yields CDR1 KGHSH and CDR2 LQKENI. Trimming removed 6 bases from V and 2 bases from J; junction bases left unmatched: 11. This CDR3 comprises 16 residues. The CDR3 protein is CASSPYLAGKQETQYF. The CDR3, as DNA: TGTGCCAGCTCGCCCTACTTAGCGGGGAAGCAAGAGACCCAGTACTTC.

This clonotype was seen at least ten times. V usage is TRBV6-2 or TRBV6-3 and J usage is TRBJ2-2; 12 bases line up with TRBD2. CDR1 is MNHEY, CDR2 SVGEGT, per germline. The V segment lost 5 bases and the J segment 1 base; nucleotides outside the gene matches: 8. This CDR3 is 18 amino acids long. The CDR3 DNA follows: TGTGCCAGCAGTCAACACCGGGGACTAGCGGGGAACACCGGGGAGCTGTTTTTT. Amino acids: CASSQHRGLAGNTGELFF.

The chain links TRBV6-6 to TRBJ2-1; TRBD1 agrees at 12 bases. Losses at the gene ends were 5 bases for V and 7 bases for J; bases not matched to a gene: 9. This CDR3 comprises 16 residues. Germline V gives CDR1 MNHNY, CDR2 SVGAGI (reference sequence). The CDR3 protein is CASSPRDRGLKNEQFF. In DNA form, the CDR3 reads TGTGCCAGCAGTCCCCGGGACAGGGGGCTTAAAAATGAGCAGTTCTTC.

The chain carries TRBV20-1 and TRBJ1-2; TRBD1 matches at 7 bases. This CDR3 contains 15 residues. The V segment lost 5 bases and the J segment 2 bases; nucleotides outside the gene matches: 11. Germline V CDR1 and CDR2: DFQATT, SNEGSKA (reference sequence). The CDR3 nucleotides are TGCAGTGCTGATGGCGCACAGACAGGGAACTATGGCTACACCTTC. This translates into CSADGAQTGNYGYTF.

This chain uses TRBV20-1 with TRBJ1-5, with unresolved D. V lost 5 bases and J lost 2, with 19 bases in between. Per germline, CDR1 DFQATT and CDR2 SNEGSKA (reference sequence). This CDR3 has 16 amino acids. CDR3 amino acids: CSASLPSPGGNQPQHF. CDR3 nucleotide sequence: TGCAGTGCTTCCTTACCTTCCCCCGGAGGCAATCAGCCCCAGCATTTT.

This chain uses TRBV29-1 with TRBJ2-7; 8 bases agree with TRBD2. Per germline, CDR1 SQVTM and CDR2 ANQGSEA. V shed 6 bases, J shed 6 bases, and the junction held 4 bases outside the gene matches. The CDR3 is 11 amino acids. The CDR3 nucleotides are TGCAGCGTCCAGCGGGGGAGCGAGCAGTACTTC. It translates to CSVQRGSEQYF.

V and J are TRBV4-1 and TRBJ2-7; D gene unclear. The length of the CDR3 is 13 residues. The germline gives CDR1 MGHRA, CDR2 YSYEKL. Trimming removed 1 base from V and 3 bases from J, with 7 bases in between. CDR3: CASSQGALYEQYF. CDR3 sequence (DNA): TGCGCCAGCAGCCAAGGGGCCCTCTACGAGCAGTACTTC.

The chain uses TRBV9 and TRBJ2-3; 8 bases map to TRBD2. CDR3 length: 18 amino acids. Germline assignment: CDR1 SGDLS and CDR2 YYNGEE. After removal of 0 bases from V and 4 bases from J, the junction contained 13 bases not matched to a gene. CDR3 DNA sequence: TGTGCCAGCAGCGTAGGGCGGGGGGCCAGCAGGGAGGCAGATACGCAGTATTTT. The encoded protein is CASSVGRGASREADTQYF.

This chain connects TRBV20-1 to TRBJ2-2; no clear D. The CDR3 contains 14 residues. Germline CDR1 DFQATT, CDR2 SNEGSKA (reference sequence). Trimming stripped 0 bases from V and 6 bases from J, with 11 bases between. For the CDR3, the DNA is TGCAGTGCTAGAGATGGGCGGTTCTCCGGGGAGCTGTTTTTT. Its protein is CSARDGRFSGELFF.